This TCR beta chain was identified in a study of Ad26.COV2.S vaccination and SARS-CoV-2 variants. Sequenced by immunoSEQ multiplex PCR; TCRdb stores in-frame clones only, minus some. The sample has about 480,000 clones; around 85% are singletons. This clone occurred a few times. Antigen: not known. V shed 2 bases and J 9 bases; nucleotides not matched to a gene: 4. CDR3 size: 13 residues. CDR1 and CDR2 (germline): WSHSY, SAAADI. Treatment indicated: 15 to 20 received Ad26.COV2.S at low or high dose, single or two shots; 5 received placebo; per-sample allocation not given. Samples came from day 63 after the first vaccine or placebo injection. Overall study findings and caveats: Total T cell responses, in the TCR breadth and depth analyses, may have been underestimated.

This TCR was recovered from a person aged 18-65 years who received the Ad26.COV2.S COVID-19 vaccine or a placebo. This chain links TRBV10-2 with TRBJ2-1; 7 bases agree with TRBD2. Here the sequenced sample was peripheral blood, taken in a trial of Ad26.COV2.S vaccine versus placebo. The CDR3 loop is CASSENGRSEQFF. CDR3 sequence (DNA): TGCGCCAGCAGTGAGAACGGGAGGAGTGAGCAGTTCTTC.